The 4 T cell receptor beta chains reported below all come from one sample, sequenced in a study of radiotherapy plus CTLA-4 blockade in lung cancer. TCRdb's copy holds only in-frame clones and misses some; the assay was immunoSEQ multiplex PCR. Among about 97,000 clones listed, 60% to 75% were seen once. Sequenced material: peripheral blood, taken from a patient treated with radiotherapy plus ipilimumab. The receptors originated from a human donor with non-small cell lung cancer who had a partial response to radiotherapy plus ipilimumab. Some clones in this sample may be carry-over from other donors' samples.

This chain joins TRBV18 and TRBJ1-3, with D hard to call. The CDR3 spans 13 residues. The V end was cut by 6 bases, the J end by 4 bases, with 10 bases between. Germline V gene data show CDR1 as KGHSH and CDR2 as LQKENI. The CDR3 region is CASSAGGGNTIYF. The CDR3 DNA sequence: TGTGCCAGCTCCGCGGGCGGAGGAAACACCATATATTTT. The entire variable domain, with the rest obtained from reference TRBV18 and TRBJ1-3, is as follows: NAGVMQNPRHLVRRRGQEARLRCSPMKGHSHVYWYRQLPEEGLKFMVYLQKENIIDESGMPKERFSAEFPKEGPSILRIQQVVRGDSAAYFCASSAGGGNTIYFGEGSWLTVV.

The chain combines TRBV4-3 with TRBJ2-7; 7 positions agree with TRBD2. Germline CDR1 is LGHNA and CDR2 is YSLEER. J was trimmed by 5 bases and V by 2 bases; bases with no gene match: 3. This CDR3 spans 13 amino acids. Here the CDR3 DNA reads TGCGCCAGCAGCCAATTAGCGGGCCACGAGCAGTACTTC. This sequence encodes CASSQLAGHEQYF.

J is TRBJ2-2 and V is TRBV11-3; TRBD2 agrees at 9 bases. The V gene end was trimmed by 6 bases and the J gene end by 2 bases; junction bases not matched to a gene: 7. This CDR3 is 16 amino acids long. Germline CDR1 SGHNT, CDR2 YENEEA. DNA for the CDR3: TGTGCCAGCAGAGCGGGGGGCCCTCTTAACACCGGGGAGCTGTTTTTT. Translated, it gives CASRAGGPLNTGELFF.

The chain is built from TRBV5-1 and TRBJ1-1; D remains ambiguous. Trimming shortened V by 3 bases and J by 3 bases, and 6 bases separated the two germline ends. Germline CDR1 SGHRS, CDR2 YFSETQ. The CDR3 has 12 amino acids. CDR3 DNA sequence: TGCGCCAGCAGCTCAACGGACACTGAAGCTTTCTTT. Residues: CASSSTDTEAFF.